This T cell receptor (beta chain) was identified during a study of T cells in Graves' hyperthyroidism and ophthalmopathy. On the study more broadly: At the time of initial diagnosis and before any treatment, peripheral blood was collected. General observations from the study: Ophthalmopathy got predicted by the model a median approximately 6 months before its onset.

This clonotype was counted between two and nine times. Its cognate antigen is unknown. From RNA transcripts, TCR beta CDR3 regions were amplified. Primed by the HTBI set, a first-round RT-PCR was run on the TCR CDR3. MiXCR, run by TCRdb on the multiplex PCR reads, gives a single entry per CDR3 protein. This table holds roughly 280,000 distinct CDR3 sequences, 22% found once. The CDR3 consists of 17 residues. CDR1 and CDR2 from the germline V gene are MNHEY and SMNVEV (reference sequence). V dropped 5 bases and J dropped 6 bases, with 25 bases sitting between them. This clonotype was sampled from a man younger than 40 with Graves' ophthalmopathy. The chain recombines TRBV27 with TRBJ1-1, with a weak D call TRBD1 (6 bases). The sample consisted of blood. CDR3 region: CASSVQGVFRMGAEAFF. CDR3 nucleotides: TGTGCCAGCAGTGTACAGGGTGTGTTTCGTATGGGCGCTGAAGCTTTCTTT.